This TCR beta chain comes out of a study of cytomegalovirus exposure and HLA in healthy donors. Study-wide results and caveats: The classifier, whose performance was assessed in both the original and validation cohorts, reportedly diagnosed cytomegalovirus status with high specificity and sensitivity.

A remark on this clone: The target antigen is unknown.

The trim removed 5 bases at V and 3 bases at J, leaving 7 bases unmatched. This CDR3 has 15 amino acids. Germline assignment: CDR1 MDHEN and CDR2 SYDVKM. The PCR ran on 60 Vbeta and 13 Jbeta primers. Under the authors' procedure: Roughly 11 million shared chains were among the roughly 80 million unique TCR beta chains that a later analysis counted. Profiling relied on immunoSEQ multiplex PCR, and the TCRdb table lists in-frame clones only, not all of them. The D gene and trimming were derived from the DNA, and the V and J assignments and clone size from that table. The sample comprises some 190,000 clones, around 90% of which are singletons, and less than 1.3% rests with the top ten.

The sequencing input was PBMCs. The chain employs TRBV28 and TRBJ2-5, with TRBD1 matching 9 bases. This TCR came from a boy under 10 years old in good health and CMV-seronegative. This CDR3 reads CASSPAGTGKETQYF. In DNA, the CDR3 is TGTGCCAGCAGTCCCGCGGGGACAGGGAAAGAGACCCAGTACTTC.